Each of the 21 T cell receptor beta chains below was sequenced from the same sample in a study of shared clonotypes between healthy human individuals. This table comes from immunoSEQ multiplex PCR, and its TCRdb copy is limited to in-frame clones, with some not included. The data show roughly 2.6 million clones, just over 90% seen once. What was sequenced was naive CD4+ T cells sorted from blood. This sample's subset: CD45RA+ positively selected. These receptors were collected from a man younger than 30 in good health.

The chain couples TRBV7-9 to TRBJ2-2; a possible D gene is TRBD1 (5 bases). This CDR3 contains 14 residues. Germline V CDR1 and CDR2: SEHNR, FQNEAQ (reference sequence). With 5 bases removed from V and 6 bases from J, the gap between germline ends came to 13 bases. The CDR3: CASSPGFSAGELFF. The CDR3 DNA follows: TGTGCCAGCAGCCCAGGGTTCTCCGCCGGGGAGCTGTTTTTT.

The rearrangement uses TRBV28 and TRBJ1-1, with D hard to call. V dropped 6 bases and J dropped 0 bases, with 11 bases sitting between them. The CDR3 spans 14 residues. Germline V CDR1 and CDR2: MDHEN, SYDVKM. CDR3: CASRLHELNTEAFF. CDR3 DNA: TGTGCCAGCAGGTTACACGAATTGAACACTGAAGCTTTCTTT.

V gene TRBV29-1 combines with J gene TRBJ2-1, with D perhaps matching TRBD1 or TRBD2 (5 bases each). Trimming removed 7 bases from V and 5 bases from J, with 15 bases in between. The CDR3 contains 13 residues. Germline assignment: CDR1 SQVTM and CDR2 ANQGSEA. CDR3 residues: CSGSTRGDNEQFF. The DNA for the CDR3 is TGCAGCGGATCGACAAGAGGGGACAATGAGCAGTTCTTC.

Concerning this clone itself: Other nucleotide sequences from this sample produce the same CDR3. The chain recombines TRBV5-1 with TRBJ1-5; 9 bases are shared with TRBD1. This CDR3 region has 13 residues. The V segment lost 4 bases and the J segment 5 bases; nucleotides outside the gene matches: 1. Germline-derived CDR1 and CDR2 are SGHRS and YFSETQ. The CDR3 coding sequence is TGCGCCAGCAGCAGGACAGGGGATCAGCCCCAGCATTTT. This gives the protein CASSRTGDQPQHF.

In its sample, this clone was seen once. V and J are TRBV27 and TRBJ1-6, with 7 bases identical to TRBD1. Germline V gene sequence: CDR1 MNHEY, CDR2 SMNVEV (reference sequence). The CDR3 loop spans 13 amino acids. J was trimmed by 11 bases and V by 4 bases; bases with no gene match: 5. CDR3 sequence: CASSSIQGAPLHF. In DNA, the CDR3 is TGTGCCAGCAGTTCAATCCAGGGGGCACCCCTCCACTTT.

J is TRBJ1-5 and V is TRBV19; 7 bases line up with TRBD1. The germline gives CDR1 LNHDA, CDR2 SQIVND (reference sequence). J lost 3 bases, V lost 6 bases, and 5 bases had no gene match. The CDR3 is 14 amino acids. DNA of the CDR3: TGTGCCAGTAGAATGGGACAGTTCAATCAGCCCCAGCATTTT. This translates into CASRMGQFNQPQHF.

The V and J genes are TRBV11-2 and TRBJ1-1, with D uncertain. This CDR3 is built from 15 residues. CDR1 SGHAT and CDR2 FQNNGV come from the germline V gene. Trimming removed 4 bases from V and 4 bases from J, with 16 bases in between. The CDR3 coding sequence is TGTGCCAGCAGCTCCCGGGCCTACCGGGGCACTGAAGCTTTCTTT. Amino acid sequence: CASSSRAYRGTEAFF. The full variable domain, rest sourced from reference TRBV11-2 and TRBJ1-1, is EAGVAQSPRYKIIEKRQSVAFWCNPISGHATLYWYQQILGQGPKLLIQFQNNGVVDDSQLPKDRFSAERLKGVDSTLKIQPAKLEDSAVYLCASSSRAYRGTEAFFGQGTRLTVV.

Remarks on this clone: This is likely a read error, given that the CDR3 carries no conserved phenylalanine or tryptophan at its end. The chain employs TRBV11-2 and TRBJ2-3; 12 bases map to TRBD2. The CDR3 totals 16 residues. J was trimmed by 1 base and V by 4 bases; bases with no gene match: 3. Germline lookup yields CDR1 SGHAT and CDR2 FQNNGV. CDR3 residues: CASSSLAGGRTDTQYL. The CDR3 nucleotides read TGTGCCAGCAGCTCACTAGCGGGGGGCCGCACAGATACGCAGTATCTT.

The rearrangement links TRBV6-1 to TRBJ1-6; 10 nucleotides align to TRBD1. V dropped 0 bases and J dropped 7; count of bases not matched to a gene: 6. The CDR3 length is 17 residues. The germline gives CDR1 MNHNS, CDR2 SASEGT. Written as DNA, the CDR3 is TGTGCCAGCAGTGAAGCGGGGGGACAGGGGCGGAATTCACCCCTCCACTTT. This sequence encodes CASSEAGGQGRNSPLHF.

V is TRBV2 and J is TRBJ2-7, with D maybe TRBD2 (5 bases). The CDR3 covers 15 residues. The ends were cut back, 8 bases at V and 6 bases at J, with 23 bases in the middle. Germline CDR1 and CDR2: SNHLY and FYNNEI. The CDR3 region is CASGSVWTPSIEQYF. CDR3 sequence (DNA): TGTGCCAGCGGTAGTGTATGGACTCCGAGTATCGAGCAGTACTTC.

The chain carries TRBV19 and TRBJ2-3; 9 positions agree with TRBD1. Germline trimming cut 5 bases from V and 3 bases from J; bases unmatched to any gene: 12. There are 17 residues in the CDR3. The V gene's germline CDR1 is LNHDA and CDR2 SQIVND (reference sequence). CDR3 sequence: CASSGGQGIHLTDTQYF. Written as DNA, the CDR3 is TGTGCCAGTAGTGGGGGACAGGGAATTCATTTGACAGATACGCAGTATTTT. The full variable domain, completed using reference TRBV19 and TRBJ2-3, is DGGITQSPKYLFRKEGQNVTLSCEQNLNHDAMYWYRQDPGQGLRLIYYSQIVNDFQKGDIAEGYSVSREKKESFPLTVTSAQKNPTAFYLCASSGGQGIHLTDTQYFGPGTRLTVL.

This clone was found a few times. The chain uses TRBV28 and TRBJ2-2, with D unresolved. CDR3 length: 13 residues. Germline lookup yields CDR1 MDHEN and CDR2 SYDVKM. The ends were cut back, 1 base at V and 7 bases at J, with 7 bases in the middle. CDR3 amino acids: CASSLYNGGELFF. The CDR3 DNA follows: TGTGCCAGCAGTTTATACAACGGCGGGGAGCTGTTTTTT.

The V gene is TRBV11-3, the J gene TRBJ2-5; D is unresolved. In germline, CDR1 is SGHNT, CDR2 YENEEA. V was clipped by 1 base and J by 0 bases, with 9 bases between them. This CDR3 contains 15 residues. The CDR3: CASSLGVGYQETQYF. CDR3 in DNA: TGTGCCAGCAGCTTAGGGGTGGGGTACCAAGAGACCCAGTACTTC.

The chain recombines TRBV28 with TRBJ2-7, with 8 bases matching TRBD1. Germline values: CDR1 MDHEN, CDR2 SYDVKM. This CDR3 is built from 14 residues. V trimming: 6 bases; J trimming: 5 bases; junction bases outside the gene matches: 9. Written as DNA, the CDR3 is TGTGCCAGCAGGTCAGGGGGCAGTAAAGACGAGCAGTACTTC. It yields the protein CASRSGGSKDEQYF.

The chain employs TRBV29-1 and TRBJ1-3; D is possibly TRBD1 (5 bases). V gave up 7 bases and J gave up 7 bases, with 17 bases separating them. CDR3 length: 13 residues. Per the germline V gene, CDR1 is SQVTM and CDR2 is ANQGSEA. The CDR3 here is CSARDGGGNTIYF. In DNA form, the CDR3 reads TGCAGCGCCCGGGACGGCGGAGGGAACACCATATATTTT.

The chain joins TRBV28 to TRBJ1-4; D is unclear. V was pared by 4 bases and J by 8 bases, with 14 bases between. The CDR3 sequence is 14 residues long. Germline V lookup: CDR1 MDHEN, CDR2 SYDVKM. Written as DNA, the CDR3 is TGTGCCAGCAGTTACTTGGGCCCAAAAGAAAAACTGTTTTTT. Protein sequence: CASSYLGPKEKLFF. Full variable domain (outside the CDR3, taken from reference TRBV28 and TRBJ1-4): DVKVTQSSRYLVKRTGEKVFLECVQDMDHENMFWYRQDPGLGLRLIYFSYDVKMKEKGDIPEGYSVSREKKERFSLILESASTNQTSMYLCASSYLGPKEKLFFGSGTQLSVL.

This clone appeared once. The chain combines TRBV18 with TRBJ2-7; 8 nucleotides line up with TRBD2. This CDR3 has 14 residues. In germline, CDR1 is KGHSH, CDR2 LQKENI. J gave up 4 bases and V 8 bases, and 10 bases lay outside the gene matches. The CDR3 region has the DNA TGTGCCAGCCGTATAGGACTAGCTCCATACGAGCAGTACTTC. Translating it yields CASRIGLAPYEQYF. The variable domain in full, completed from reference TRBV18 and TRBJ2-7, reads NAGVMQNPRHLVRRRGQEARLRCSPMKGHSHVYWYRQLPEEGLKFMVYLQKENIIDESGMPKERFSAEFPKEGPSILRIQQVVRGDSAAYFCASRIGLAPYEQYFGPGTRLTVT.

This chain uses TRBV6-6 with TRBJ1-5; D possibly corresponds to TRBD1 (6 bases). The germline CDR1 and CDR2 sequences are MNHNY and SVGAGI (reference sequence). The CDR3 has 13 amino acids. V was pared by 6 bases and J by 7 bases, with 13 bases between. The CDR3 reads CASRGGAAQPQHF. In DNA, the CDR3 is TGTGCCAGCAGAGGGGGGGCTGCCCAGCCCCAGCATTTT.

The chain is built from TRBV5-1 and TRBJ2-2; 8 bases fit TRBD2. Germline loops: CDR1 SGHRS, CDR2 YFSETQ. The CDR3 covers 16 residues. V shed 0 bases and J 2 bases; nucleotides not matched to a gene: 3. As DNA, the CDR3 is TGCGCCAGCAGCTTGGAGGGACTAGTCAACACCGGGGAGCTGTTTTTT. This translates into CASSLEGLVNTGELFF.

This rearrangement joins TRBV5-1 to TRBJ1-1; D is possibly TRBD1 (5 bases). V dropped 2 bases and J dropped 4 bases, with 18 bases sitting between them. The V gene's germline CDR1 is SGHRS and CDR2 YFSETQ. CDR3 length: 16 amino acids. The CDR3 sequence is CASSLGPGGRGTEAFF. CDR3 nucleotides: TGCGCCAGCAGCTTAGGCCCGGGGGGTCGCGGCACTGAAGCTTTCTTT.

This chain joins TRBV5-6 and TRBJ1-6; D may be TRBD1 (6 bases). CDR1 and CDR2 (germline): SGHDT, YYEEEE. The CDR3 spans 16 residues. The V gene lost 0 bases and the J gene lost 10 bases, with 17 bases spanning the gap. The DNA for the CDR3 is TGTGCCAGCAGCTTGGTACGGGGGGCTGGGCAGTCACCCCTCCACTTT. This encodes CASSLVRGAGQSPLHF.